These T cell receptor beta chains were read from a single sample in a study of beta chain features in type 1 diabetes. TCRdb keeps only in-frame clones here, not all; method: immunoSEQ multiplex PCR. The sample has 640,000 or so clones; about an eighth are singletons. Sequenced: naive CD4+ T cells from blood. The receptors come from a man aged 18-30 years with type 1 diabetes. The CDR3 runs from the conserved cysteine through the conserved F or W. The order of the fields is J gene, D gene, V gene, clone size, CDR3 DNA, CDR3 protein. D genes are given only for firm matches. The size entry is marked missing in some rows and otherwise reads once, few, many or a size class.

TRBJ2-7 | . | TRBV5-6 | . | TGTGCCAGCAGCTTGGCCGGGAACGAGCAGTACTTC | CASSLAGNEQYF
TRBJ1-1 | . | TRBV14 | . | TGTGCCAGCAGCCAAGAAGTTTGGCGCGGGGCCGGAGGAACTGAAGCTTTCTTT | CASSQEVWRGAGGTEAFF
TRBJ1-2 | . | TRBV7-2 | . | TGTGCCAGCAGCTTAGCGCGGGGTGACTATGGCTACACCTTC | CASSLARGDYGYTF
TRBJ2-7 | . | TRBV5-1 | . | TGCGCCAGCAGCCTCTCCGTCTACGAGCAGTACTTC | CASSLSVYEQYF
TRBJ1-1 | TRBD1 | TRBV30 | few | TGTGCCTGGAAAGGGCAGGGGGCGGGTGAAGCTTTCTTT | CAWKGQGAGEAFF
TRBJ1-1 | TRBD1 | TRBV6-5 | . | TGTGCCAGCAGTTATCAGACAGGGGCGTGGGGCACTGAAGCTTTCTTT | CASSYQTGAWGTEAFF
TRBJ1-3 | . | TRBV29-1 | few | TGCAGCGTCGCTCCGGGGAGCTCTGGAAACACCATATATTTT | CSVAPGSSGNTIYF
TRBJ1-2 | TRBD1 | TRBV10-2 | few | TGCGCCAGCAGTCGGGACTTTGACAGGGAAGGAGGCTACACCTTC | CASSRDFDREGGYTF
TRBJ2-7 | . | TRBV18 | . | TGTGCCAGCTCATTTAAGAATTTCTACGAGCAGTACTTC | CASSFKNFYEQYF
TRBJ2-7 | TRBD2 | TRBV6-6 | . | TGTGCCAGCAGGCTCCTAGCGGCAGCCACCTCCTACGAGCAGTACTTC | CASRLLAAATSYEQYF
TRBJ2-1 | TRBD1 | TRBV14 | few | TGTGCCAGCAGCCATCGGACAGGGGTATACAATGAGCAGTTCTTC | CASSHRTGVYNEQFF
TRBJ1-5 | . | TRBV6-5 | few | TGTGCCAGCAAGGCAGCCCTGTATAGCAATCAGCCCCAGCATTTT | CASKAALYSNQPQHF
TRBJ1-2 | . | TRBV9 | . | TGTGCCAGCAGCGTAGAGGGGATGAACTATGGCTACACCTTC | CASSVEGMNYGYTF